A selection of T cell receptor beta chains follows, all from one sample in a study of cytomegalovirus exposure and HLA in healthy donors. The method was immunoSEQ multiplex PCR; TCRdb's version includes in-frame clones alone and lacks a portion of them. Among over 150,000 clones listed, 68% were seen once. The sample taken for sequencing was PBMCs. These receptors were taken from a man over 45 in good health and CMV-seronegative. The CDR3 runs from the conserved cysteine through the conserved F or W. Fields, in order: D gene, J gene, clone size, CDR3 length, V gene, CDR3 DNA, CDR3 protein. A D gene is named only where the DNA matches it firmly. Rows give clone size only sometimes, using once, few, many, or a class for an expanded clone.

NA | TRBJ1-4 | NA | 17 | TRBV7-8 | TGTGCCAGCAGCTTATTCATTCGCGGGGCGCAAAGTGAAAAACTGTTTTTT | CASSLFIRGAQSEKLFF
NA | TRBJ2-2 | NA | 14 | TRBV6-1 | TGTGCCAGCACACGGTCAGGGAACACCGGGGAGCTGTTTTTT | CASTRSGNTGELFF
TRBD1 | TRBJ2-5 | NA | 14 | TRBV6-6 | TGTGCCAGCAGTTACTCGGGACAGAAAGAGACCCAGTACTTC | CASSYSGQKETQYF
TRBD1 | TRBJ1-2 | few | 16 | TRBV5-1 | TGCGCCAGCAGCTTGGTTCAGGGGGCTCGTAACTATGGCTACACCTTC | CASSLVQGARNYGYTF
TRBD1 | TRBJ1-1 | NA | 15 | TRBV5-4 | TGTGCCAGCAGCTTGTCTGGACAGGGAATGACTGAAGCTTTCTTT | CASSLSGQGMTEAFF
TRBD1 | TRBJ2-5 | NA | 14 | TRBV28 | TGTGCCAGCAGTTTATACAGGGGGCGAGTGACCCAGTACTTC | CASSLYRGRVTQYF
TRBD2 | TRBJ2-3 | few | 15 | TRBV28 | TGTGCCAGCAGTTTCCAGCGGGGGGGGGCAGATACGCAGTATTTT | CASSFQRGGADTQYF
NA | TRBJ2-3 | NA | 13 | TRBV7-3 | TGTGCCAGCAGCGGCGGCCACACAGATACGCAGTATTTT | CASSGGHTDTQYF
TRBD1 | TRBJ1-1 | NA | 15 | TRBV6-5 | TGTGCCAGCAGTTACCAGGGACAGGCGAACACTGAAGCTTTCTTT | CASSYQGQANTEAFF
TRBD2 | TRBJ2-7 | NA | 15 | TRBV5-1 | TGCGCCAGCAGCTCTACTAGCGGGGGGCCCTACGAGCAGTACTTC | CASSSTSGGPYEQYF
TRBD1 | TRBJ2-7 | once | 15 | TRBV7-8 | TGTGCCAGCAGCAACCGGACAGGGCGGTCCTACGAGCAGTACTTC | CASSNRTGRSYEQYF
TRBD1 | TRBJ1-5 | once | 14 | TRBV2 | TGTGCCAGCAGCCTGGGACAGGGGAGTGGGCCCCAGCATTTT | CASSLGQGSGPQHF
NA | TRBJ1-5 | once | 14 | TRBV5-6 | TGTGCCAGCAGCTTGGTCAGAAGCAATCAGCCCCAGCATTTT | CASSLVRSNQPQHF
TRBD1 | TRBJ2-7 | NA | 14 | TRBV27 | TGTGCCAGCAGCCGACAGGGAGACTCCTACGAGCAGTACTTC | CASSRQGDSYEQYF